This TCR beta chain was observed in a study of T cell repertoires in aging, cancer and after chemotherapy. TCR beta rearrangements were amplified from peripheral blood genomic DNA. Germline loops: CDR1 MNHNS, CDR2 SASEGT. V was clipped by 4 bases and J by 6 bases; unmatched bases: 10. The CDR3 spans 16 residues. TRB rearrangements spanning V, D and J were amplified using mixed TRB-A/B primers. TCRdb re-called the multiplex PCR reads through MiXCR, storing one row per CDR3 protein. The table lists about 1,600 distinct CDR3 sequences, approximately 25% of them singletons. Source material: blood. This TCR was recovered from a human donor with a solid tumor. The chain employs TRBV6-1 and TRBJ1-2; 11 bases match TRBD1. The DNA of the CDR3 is TGTGCCAGCAGTGCATTACCCGGACAGGGGGCAAATGGCTACACCTTC. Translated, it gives CASSALPGQGANGYTF.